The text below deals with one T cell receptor beta chain. The antigen is unknown. The PCR contained 60 Vbeta and 13 Jbeta primers. Some clones are missing from TCRdb's copy, which holds only in-frame ones; the method was immunoSEQ multiplex PCR. Of 140,000 or so clones in the sample, nearly 90% were seen once. This sample stems from a study of cytomegalovirus exposure and HLA in healthy donors. V dropped 5 bases and J dropped 4 bases, with 8 bases sitting between them. CDR3 size: 12 residues. Germline CDR1 is SGHVS and CDR2 is FQNEAQ. Samples came from healthy bone marrow donors. General observations from the study: A missense DCLRE1C variant was associated with V- and J-gene trimming of TCR beta chains in a later analysis, and an independent cohort replicated the association.

The chain uses TRBV7-8 and TRBJ1-1; D is perhaps TRBD1 (5 bases). The TCR sequence derives from a woman in her thirties or forties in good health and CMV-seronegative. The material sequenced was PBMCs. The chain's CDR3 is CASSMGGTEAFF. CDR3 nucleotides: TGTGCCAGCAGCATGGGGGGCACTGAAGCTTTCTTT. Filled out from reference TRBV7-8 and TRBJ1-1, the complete variable domain reads GAGVSQSPRYKVAKRGQDVALRCDPISGHVSLFWYQQALGQGPEFLTYFQNEAQLDKSGLPSDRFFAERPEGSVSTLKIQRTQQEDSAVYLCASSMGGTEAFFGQGTRLTVV.